This TCR beta chain was observed in a study of blood T cell repertoires in COVID-19 (dated by TCRdb to the early 2020s). With respect to the entire study: Samples covering the acute and convalescent phases of COVID-19 were provided by collaborators in the United States, Italy and Spain. The material from the prospective study consisted of cDNA or gDNA derived from T cells, B-cell-depleted T cells, or PBMCs. Deeply sampled blood TCRbeta repertoires from subjects exposed to, actively infected with, or recovered from COVID-19 were included in the dataset. The repertoires were released in a freely available public database intended as a resource for research on the immune response to SARS-CoV-2. Samples were obtained from the ongoing ImmuneRACE study (first 160 participants) and from approximately 1,200 subjects provided by 6 global collaborators. Nearly every sample came with metadata listing a de-identified subject ID, COVID-19 status, age in years and sex. Where available, HLA class I and class II types were taken from metadata supplied by the sample provider and were not determined by assay-based typing.

TCRbeta CDR3 regions were amplified from genomic DNA using the immunoSEQ Assay, a bias-controlled multiplex PCR. Per the original workflow: Nucleated cell counts per sample were estimated from amplification of reference gene primers within the assay. To quantify the absolute abundance of each unique TCRbeta CDR3 rearrangement, sequence reads were collapsed and filtered. For each sample, productive Simpson clonality was calculated by taking the square root of Simpson's diversity index across productive rearrangements. In its TCRdb copy, this immuneACCESS table keeps in-frame sequences only and misses some clones. Where compared with another copy, unresolved V genes explain less than half of these, and the others have no known cause. V, J and clone size derive from that table, while D and trimming were established from the DNA sequence. This sample holds 60,000 to 65,000 clones; more than 75% were observed only once. Jointly, the top ten make up approximately 5.1% of the sample.

Each collaborating institution followed its own protocols to collect whole blood in K2EDTA tubes. For TCRbeta analysis, collaborator samples were shipped as frozen whole blood, as isolated PBMCs, or as DNA extracted from either sample type. Between the V and J ends, shortened by 1 base and 5 bases respectively, the junction contains 15 bases. From the cysteine up to the phenylalanine, the CDR3 has a length of 15 residues. Only CDR3 DNA remains: 45 bases, in frame from the first base. Sequences SGHTS (CDR1) and YDEGEE (CDR2) are obtained from the germline V gene. The paper as a whole reports these results and caveats: How much clinical and demographic metadata was included differed by source and by participant, and the metadata was provided uncurated.

About this clone: What this receptor recognizes is not known. Base qualities are not provided; no much larger clone lies one nucleotide away.

The receptor chain draws on TRBV5-8 and TRBJ1-1; confidence is insufficient to name the D gene. This TCR derives from a human donor in a cohort sampled during active COVID-19. The sequencing input was peripheral blood. The CDR3 in this case is CASSLSSLTGTEAFF. At the DNA level, the sequence is TGTGCCAGCAGCTTGAGTTCCCTAACGGGGACTGAAGCTTTCTTT.